A single sample gave rise to the 18 T cell receptor beta chains below, sequenced in a study of shared clonotypes between healthy human individuals. Clones were sequenced by immunoSEQ multiplex PCR, and TCRdb holds only the in-frame ones, with some missing. The sample has about 670,000 clones, more than 70% seen once; the top ten hold around 2%. The source material was memory CD4+ T cells sorted from blood. Noted subset: CD45RA-negative fraction. These receptors were obtained from a woman aged 25-40 years in good health.

This chain joins TRBV20-1 and TRBJ1-2; D unresolved. Deletions cut 2 bases from V and 8 bases from J, with 3 bases between. The length of the CDR3 is 9 residues. Germline CDR1 DFQATT, CDR2 SNEGSKA (reference sequence). The CDR3 region is CSARSGYTF. The CDR3 DNA sequence: TGCAGTGCTAGATCCGGCTACACCTTC.

The CDR3 bases are TGCGCCAGCAGCCGGACAGGGGGCAATAGTGGCTACACCTTC. Its protein product is CASSRTGGNSGYTF. V is TRBV4-1 and J is TRBJ1-2, with 11 nucleotides matching TRBD1. The CDR3 consists of 14 residues. Germline loops: CDR1 MGHRA, CDR2 YSYEKL. V lost 4 bases to trimming and J lost 7 bases; unmatched junction nucleotides: 5.

The sample holds one count of this clone. The gene calls are TRBV28 and TRBJ1-3; 7 positions match TRBD1. Unmatched junction bases numbered 5, after V lost 3 bases and J lost 3 bases. This CDR3 comprises 15 residues. Germline values: CDR1 MDHEN, CDR2 SYDVKM. The CDR3 sequence: CASSFPTGYGNTIYF. The CDR3 DNA follows: TGTGCCAGCAGTTTTCCGACAGGGTATGGAAACACCATATATTTT.

On this clone: It may be a read error: a sequence one base away is much more abundant. J is TRBJ2-3 and V is TRBV11-3; D remains unclear. Trimming took 1 base from V and 2 from J, leaving 7 bases between them. This CDR3 is 14 amino acids long. CDR1 SGHNT and CDR2 YENEEA come from the germline V gene. The DNA of the CDR3 is TGTGCCAGCAGCTTAGGAGTAGCCACAGATACGCAGTATTTT. Its protein product is CASSLGVATDTQYF. The full variable domain, completed using reference TRBV11-3 and TRBJ2-3, is EAGVVQSPRYKIIEKKQPVAFWCNPISGHNTLYWYLQNLGQGPELLIRYENEEAVDDSQLPKDRFSAERLKGVDSTLKIQPAELGDSAVYLCASSLGVATDTQYFGPGTRLTVL.

The chain uses TRBV5-8 and TRBJ2-7, with TRBD1 matching 7 bases. The CDR3 spans 15 residues. The V and J ends lost 4 bases and 1 base, in that order; junction bases with no gene match: 8. In germline, CDR1 is SGHTS, CDR2 YDEGEE. The CDR3 protein is CASSHRDRMSYEQYF. In DNA, the CDR3 is TGTGCCAGCAGCCACCGGGACAGAATGTCCTACGAGCAGTACTTC.

The chain uses TRBV28 and TRBJ1-1; D is undetermined. Germline values: CDR1 MDHEN, CDR2 SYDVKM. V was shortened by 6 bases and J by 0 bases, with 14 bases between the two germline ends. The CDR3 has 15 residues. The DNA of the CDR3 is TGTGCCAGCAGAGCCAGCGGGTGGGTGAACACTGAAGCTTTCTTT. Its translation: CASRASGWVNTEAFF.

The V and J genes are TRBV5-4 and TRBJ2-7; TRBD1 aligns across 7 bases. With V trimmed by 3 bases and J by 3 bases, 9 bases remained unmatched. CDR1 is SGHNT and CDR2 is YYREEE in the germline V gene (reference sequence). The CDR3 is made up of 15 amino acids. CDR3 DNA sequence: TGTGCCAGCAGCTCCAAACAGGGGTCGGTCTACGAGCAGTACTTC. Its protein is CASSSKQGSVYEQYF. Full variable domain (remainder filled in from reference TRBV5-4 and TRBJ2-7): ETGVTQSPTHLIKTRGQQVTLRCSSQSGHNTVSWYQQALGQGPQFIFQYYREEENGRGNFPPRFSGLQFPNYSSELNVNALELDDSALYLCASSSKQGSVYEQYFGPGTRLTVT.

The chain recombines TRBV6-5 with TRBJ2-7; 7 bases match TRBD1. CDR1 MNHEY and CDR2 SVGAGI come from the germline V gene. With V trimmed by 6 bases and J by 3 bases, 11 bases remained unmatched. The CDR3 sequence is 15 residues long. The CDR3 region is CASRPTGDSFYEQYF. CDR3 in DNA: TGTGCCAGCAGACCTACAGGGGACAGCTTCTACGAGCAGTACTTC.

This chain connects TRBV7-3 to TRBJ2-7; 8 bases map to TRBD1. V lost 5 bases to trimming and J lost 3 bases; unmatched junction nucleotides: 6. CDR1 and CDR2 (germline): SGHTA, FQGTGA. This CDR3 contains 14 residues. CDR3 DNA: TGTGCCAGCAGCCCTACGGGACAGGACTACGAGCAGTACTTC. Encoded protein: CASSPTGQDYEQYF.

This chain uses TRBV5-1 with TRBJ2-7; 10 nucleotides agree with TRBD1. CDR1 and CDR2 from the germline V gene are SGHRS and YFSETQ. J was trimmed by 3 bases and V by 0 bases; bases with no gene match: 3. The length of the CDR3 is 15 residues. The CDR3 loop reads CASSLAGQGIYEQYF. CDR3 DNA: TGCGCCAGCAGCTTGGCGGGACAGGGGATCTACGAGCAGTACTTC.

This rearrangement joins TRBV11-2 to TRBJ1-3; a possible D gene is TRBD1 (5 bases). The CDR3 totals 15 residues. V dropped 4 bases and J dropped 8 bases, with 18 bases sitting between them. Germline V gene data show CDR1 as SGHAT and CDR2 as FQNNGV. CDR3 sequence (DNA): TGTGCCAGCAGCTCCAGATGGGGAAAAGGGGACACCATATATTTT. Amino acid sequence: CASSSRWGKGDTIYF.

This rearrangement joins TRBV19 to TRBJ1-5; the D gene is possibly TRBD1 (5 bases). V lost 5 bases, J lost 1 base, and 15 bases lay in between. This CDR3 has 16 residues. The V gene's germline CDR1 is LNHDA and CDR2 SQIVND (reference sequence). The CDR3 region has the DNA TGTGCCAGTAGTCTTCAGGGCCTGGCGAGCAATCAGCCCCAGCATTTT. Amino acid sequence: CASSLQGLASNQPQHF.

In this sample, this clone turned up once. The chain is built from TRBV7-9 and TRBJ1-1, with D possibly TRBD1 on 6 matching bases. V was clipped by 7 bases and J by 1 base, with 16 bases between them. Germline CDR1 reads SEHNR; CDR2 reads FQNEAQ (reference sequence). The CDR3 is 15 residues long. Written as DNA, the CDR3 is TGTGCCAGCACATCACTGGGGGGGCCGAACACTGAAGCTTTCTTT. It encodes CASTSLGGPNTEAFF.

This clone was counted a single time. The chain has TRBV19 and TRBJ2-2, with no clear D. Trimming cost V 0 bases and J 4 bases, with 3 bases left between them. The CDR3 length is 13 residues. Per germline, CDR1 LNHDA and CDR2 SQIVND (reference sequence). The CDR3, as DNA: TGTGCCAGTAGTATAGAGGGCACCGGGGAGCTGTTTTTT. Protein sequence: CASSIEGTGELFF.

The chain uses TRBV19 and TRBJ2-3; perhaps TRBD1 as D (6 bases). Between the trimmed V and J ends, which lost 3 bases and 0 bases, there was a span of 10 bases. The germline CDR1 and CDR2 sequences are LNHDA and SQIVND (reference sequence). There are 15 residues in the CDR3. The CDR3 sequence is CASSIGTISTDTQYF. The CDR3 DNA is TGTGCCAGTAGTATCGGGACAATTAGCACAGATACGCAGTATTTT.

This clone is a singleton in its sample. Other DNA sequences in the same sample also yield this CDR3. CDR3 residues: CASSLGETQYF. CDR3 in DNA: TGTGCCAGCAGTCTAGGAGAGACCCAGTACTTC. The chain carries TRBV27 and TRBJ2-5; D is uncertain. Trimming shortened V by 5 bases and J by 4 bases, and 5 bases separated the two germline ends. CDR3 length: 11 amino acids. Germline assignment: CDR1 MNHEY and CDR2 SMNVEV (reference sequence).

The chain links TRBV7-2 to TRBJ2-7; D gene ambiguous. CDR1 SGHTA and CDR2 FQGNSA come from the germline V gene. Trimming took off 1 base at V and 3 bases at J, with 10 bases between the two ends. The CDR3 contains 14 residues. The CDR3 nucleotides are TGTGCCAGCAGCTTAGGAGGATTTTTCTACGAGCAGTACTTC. Translation gives CASSLGGFFYEQYF.

This sequence joins TRBV18 and TRBJ2-5; 12 positions agree with TRBD2. The germline gives CDR1 KGHSH, CDR2 LQKENI. The CDR3 is 14 amino acids. Trimming at V came to 6 bases and at J to 3 bases, leaving 2 bases not matched to a gene. The CDR3 DNA reads as TGTGCCAGCTCCTGGACTAGCGGGAAAGAGACCCAGTACTTC. Protein: CASSWTSGKETQYF.